This T cell receptor (beta chain) was sequenced for a study of human T cells and chemical hapten exposure (dated by TCRdb to the early 2020s). With regard to the full study: For sensitization, 2% DPC in acetone was applied to a roughly 2 cm by roughly 2 cm area of upper inner arm skin. Weekly therapeutic DPC doses were additionally applied to the scalp of patients throughout the roughly 25-week study period. Patch tests used Finn chambers with 0.01% DPC on the upper back, scored after 6 days by International Contact Dermatitis Research Group standards. The mostly female patient cohort included alopecia areata with under or over 50% scalp involvement, alopecia totalis and alopecia universalis. Libraries were pooled for sequencing, and per-sample TCR yields varied mainly because of small differences in library volumes within the pool. Peripheral blood TCR repertoire changes were tracked in vivo in alopecia patients during primary and secondary sensitization to the hapten diphenylcyclopropenone (DPC). Blood was sampled from patients pre-sensitization (week 0) and at 2, 6 and about 24 weeks after DPC sensitization. Some 29 alopecia patients gave blood for TCR sequencing at one to four time points (pre-sensitization, 2, 6 and 24 weeks). Beyond this particular receptor, the publication reports: The number of TCRs above 1 in 1000 frequency did not change with DPC sensitization; there was no evidence of global repertoire structure alterations. All patients had alopecia, a presumed autoimmune disease, so their immune response might differ from that of healthy individuals. After repeated subsampling, the strength of the expansion versus patch-test correlation and the threshold at which it became significant changed. Significantly more large CDR3 similarity clusters were formed by expanded TCRs than by pre-sensitization or healthy control sets, consistent with antigen-driven responses. The number of PT1 expanded TCRs positively correlated with patch test score, significant at thresholds 8, 16 and 32 but not 4.

What this sample's time point label stands for: pre-sensitization, week 0. Sample treatment or condition, as interpreted from the label and publication: therapeutic diphenylcyclopropenone sensitization with weekly scalp DPC. Blood at each patch-test visit was drawn before the patch test was applied. To be eligible, patients had to be aged 18 to 70, diagnosed with alopecia and judged suitable for DPC therapy, while pregnant patients were excluded. Unfractionated whole blood was collected in Tempus Blood RNA tubes, and total RNA was extracted from that blood. This clonotype showed up many times. Its specific antigen is unknown. No clone much larger than this one lies a single base away; base qualities are absent. In the germline V gene, CDR1 corresponds to SGHTA and CDR2 to FQGTGA. V is reduced by 4 bases and J by 0 bases, leaving a spacing of 9 bases between them. The cysteine opens and the phenylalanine closes a CDR3 of 14 amino acids. The entry retains the CDR3 DNA only, 42 bases that are in frame from base 1.

The library relied on RACE. Sequencing was carried out with a NextSeq 500. Library preparation attached unique molecular identifiers to individual cDNA molecules for quantitative, reproducible TCR counting. Both TCR alpha and TCR beta chains were sequenced from each blood RNA sample. The published analysis was carried out like this. A median of about 89,000 TCRs per sample was observed, with a range of 23,224 to 690,600. The Decombinator software suite was used to annotate the V, J and CDR3 of the TCR reads. To make PS versus PT1 abundance plots, every sample was subsampled to the same number of TCRs (28,000). TCRs were defined as expanded if absent before sensitization and observed at least eight times at the 2-week time point. The public reads were reprocessed in TCRdb via fastp at Q25 and MiXCR, keeping in-frame beta chains. Rows matching on CDR3 protein sequence are summarized as one entry with the most common DNA and genes. The V and J calls here are based on TCRdb, not the publication. A total of about 290,000 distinct CDR3 sequences appear in this sample, just under 8% of them only once. The ten largest account for more than 0.95% of the sample.

Here the sequenced sample was whole blood, taken in connection with sensitization to the hapten diphenylcyclopropenone (DPC). The rearranged segments are TRBV7-3 and TRBJ1-1; the D gene is unclear. The sequence came from a man younger than 35 with alopecia areata. Some clones in this sample may be carry-over from other donors' samples. This receptor carries the CDR3 CASSSFRLNTEAFF. The nucleotide sequence is given as TGTGCCAGCAGCTCCTTCCGACTGAACACTGAAGCTTTCTTT. Full variable domain (CDR3 extended with the reference TRBV7-3 and TRBJ1-1 proteins): GAGVSQTPSNKVTEKGKYVELRCDPISGHTALYWYRQSLGQGPEFLIYFQGTGAADDSGLPNDRFFAVRPEGSVSTLKIQRTERGDSAVYLCASSSFRLNTEAFFGQGTRLTVV.